This entry lists 14 T cell receptor beta chains sequenced from one sample in a study of T cell responses to AZD1222 COVID-19 vaccine. TCRdb keeps only in-frame clones here, not all; method: immunoSEQ multiplex PCR. This table holds more than 90,000 clones, 84% found once. The sequencing used peripheral blood, collected on day 0 of AZD1222 vaccination. The receptors were sampled from an adult in good health.

The chain is built from TRBV12-2 and TRBJ1-6; TRBD1, as called in the table, went unchecked against the DNA. TRBV12-2 has pseudogene status. The CDR3 spans 18 residues. The CDR3: CASRLVVGRDTYNSPLHF. The DNA for the CDR3 is TGTGCAAGTCGCTTAGTTGTAGGACGGGACACCTATAATTCACCCCTCCACTTT.

Only one count was recorded for this clone. The V call is TRBV5-8, the J call TRBJ1-1, with no clear D. The ends were cut back, 0 bases at V and 1 base at J, with 13 bases in the middle. The CDR3 sequence is 16 residues long. Germline V gene sequence: CDR1 SGHTS, CDR2 YDEGEE. The CDR3 spells CASSLAGSSKNTEAFF. For the CDR3, the DNA is TGTGCCAGCAGCTTGGCGGGGTCATCTAAGAACACTGAAGCTTTCTTT.

This sequence joins TRBV6-1 and TRBJ1-2, with unresolved D. The germline gives CDR1 MNHNS, CDR2 SASEGT. CDR3 length: 15 amino acids. V gave up 0 bases and J gave up 4 bases, with 12 bases separating them. The CDR3 nucleotides are TGTGCCAGCAGTGAAGCTGGAACAGATTTCTATGGCTACACCTTC. It is translated as CASSEAGTDFYGYTF.

The chain has TRBV4-2 and TRBJ2-6; the D is unclear. V was trimmed by 1 base and J by 2 bases, leaving 9 bases between them. Germline CDR1 is LGHNA and CDR2 is YNFKEQ. The CDR3 length is 16 residues. The CDR3 protein is CASSQGPPPGANVLTF. The CDR3 DNA reads as TGTGCCAGCAGCCAAGGACCCCCTCCTGGGGCCAACGTCCTGACTTTC.

This chain joins TRBV6-5 and TRBJ1-1; D might be TRBD1 (6 bases). Germline CDR1 is MNHEY and CDR2 is SVGAGI. The CDR3 is 12 residues long. Trimming stripped 6 bases from V and 5 bases from J, with 10 bases between. CDR3 bases: TGTGCCAGCAGGATAGGGGGGACTGAAGCTTTCTTT. Translating it yields CASRIGGTEAFF.

This rearrangement joins TRBV10-3 to TRBJ2-2, with 7 bases lining up with TRBD2. The junction had 6 bases not matched to a gene; V was cut back by 6 bases and J by 2 bases. CDR3 length: 15 residues. Germline V gene data show CDR1 as ENHRY and CDR2 as SYGVKD. CDR3 DNA: TGTGCCATCAGCAGAACTAGCGACAACACCGGGGAGCTGTTTTTT. This translates into CAISRTSDNTGELFF.

The chain couples TRBV4-2 to TRBJ1-5; the match to TRBD1 covers 8 bases. The CDR3 is 15 amino acids. Germline loops: CDR1 LGHNA, CDR2 YNFKEQ. The junction had 6 bases not matched to a gene; V was cut back by 1 base and J by 7 bases. The CDR3 region has the DNA TGTGCCAGCAGCCAAGGGACAGGGTACCACCAGCCCCAGCATTTT. It translates to CASSQGTGYHQPQHF.

V usage is TRBV6-5 and J usage is TRBJ2-3, with D perhaps TRBD2 (5 bases). Between the trimmed V and J ends, which lost 0 bases and 4 bases, there was a span of 11 bases. Germline lookup yields CDR1 MNHEY and CDR2 SVGAGI. This CDR3 contains 15 residues. CDR3 protein: CASSYSISASDTQYF. The CDR3 DNA reads TGTGCCAGCAGTTACTCGATTAGCGCCTCAGATACGCAGTATTTT.

The chain has TRBV19 and TRBJ2-1; perhaps TRBD1 as D (6 bases). Trimming pared 1 base from V and 4 bases from J, leaving 8 bases between. The CDR3 has 14 residues. Germline CDR1 is LNHDA and CDR2 is SQIVND (reference sequence). CDR3 sequence: CASSIVGQYNEQFF. DNA of the CDR3: TGTGCCAGTAGTATAGTAGGACAGTACAATGAGCAGTTCTTC.

The V call is TRBV7-2, the J call TRBJ2-3; D unclear. Germline values: CDR1 SGHTA, CDR2 FQGNSA. This CDR3 has 13 residues. V shed 1 base and J shed 5 bases, with 7 bases lying between them. The CDR3 is CASSLVVRDTQYF. The CDR3 coding sequence is TGTGCCAGCAGCTTAGTAGTACGAGATACGCAGTATTTT.

V and J are TRBV27 and TRBJ1-1; D is unresolved. CDR3 size: 16 residues. V gave up 6 bases and J gave up 0 bases, with 17 bases separating them. The germline CDR1 and CDR2 sequences are MNHEY and SMNVEV (reference sequence). The CDR3 reads CASRPRPDAMNTEAFF. In DNA, the CDR3 is TGTGCCAGCAGGCCGAGGCCGGATGCTATGAACACTGAAGCTTTCTTT.

This rearrangement joins TRBV5-4 to TRBJ2-3; 13 positions agree with TRBD2. The CDR3 covers 15 residues. Losses at the gene ends were 4 bases for V and 2 bases for J; bases not matched to a gene: 1. The germline CDR1 and CDR2 sequences are SGHNT and YYREEE (reference sequence). CDR3: CASSTSGGATDTQYF. In DNA, the CDR3 is TGTGCCAGCAGCACTAGCGGGGGGGCCACAGATACGCAGTATTTT.

The CDR3 here is CASSFNWANVLTF. For the CDR3, the DNA is TGTGCCAGCAGCTTTAATTGGGCCAACGTCCTGACTTTC. This chain links TRBV5-6 with TRBJ2-6; the D is unclear. Germline V gene data show CDR1 as SGHDT and CDR2 as YYEEEE. Trimming stripped 2 bases from V and 5 bases from J, with 5 bases between. The CDR3 contains 13 residues. The variable domain in full, completed from reference TRBV5-6 and TRBJ2-6, reads DAGVTQSPTHLIKTRGQQVTLRCSPKSGHDTVSWYQQALGQGPQFIFQYYEEEERQRGNFPDRFSGHQFPNYSSELNVNALLLGDSALYLCASSFNWANVLTFGAGSRLTVL.

The V gene is TRBV15, the J gene TRBJ2-1, with D hard to call. Germline V gene data show CDR1 as LNHNV and CDR2 as YYDKDF (reference sequence). Trimming cost V 2 bases and J 4 bases, with 12 bases left between them. There are 15 residues in the CDR3. The CDR3 spells CATSRFLEPYNEQFF. DNA for the CDR3: TGTGCCACCAGCAGATTCCTGGAACCGTACAATGAGCAGTTCTTC.